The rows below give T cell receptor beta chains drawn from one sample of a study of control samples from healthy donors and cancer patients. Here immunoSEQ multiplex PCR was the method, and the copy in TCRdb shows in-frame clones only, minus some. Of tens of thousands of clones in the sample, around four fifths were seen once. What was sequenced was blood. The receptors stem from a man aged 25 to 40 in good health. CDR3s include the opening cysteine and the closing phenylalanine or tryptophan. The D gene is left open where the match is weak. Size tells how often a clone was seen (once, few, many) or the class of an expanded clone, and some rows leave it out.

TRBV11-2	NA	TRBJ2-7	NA	CASSFSVNSYEQYF	TGTGCCAGCAGCTTTAGCGTAAACTCCTACGAGCAGTACTTC
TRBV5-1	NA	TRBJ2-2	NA	CASSLWGQNTGELFF	TGCGCCAGCAGCTTGTGGGGGCAGAACACCGGGGAGCTGTTTTTT
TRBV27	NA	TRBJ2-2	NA	CASSFAFTGELFF	TGTGCCAGCAGTTTCGCATTCACCGGGGAGCTGTTTTTT
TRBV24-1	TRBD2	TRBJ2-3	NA	CATSVSGGAADTQYF	TGTGCCACCAGTGTCAGCGGGGGGGCCGCAGATACGCAGTATTTT
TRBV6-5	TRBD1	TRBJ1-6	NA	CASSRDGTGFSPLHF	TGTGCCAGCAGTCGAGACGGGACAGGGTTTTCCCCCCTCCACTTT
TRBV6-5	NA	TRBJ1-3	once	CASRDGSGNTIYF	TGTGCCAGCCGGGACGGCTCTGGAAACACCATATATTTT
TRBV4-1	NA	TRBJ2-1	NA	CASSQLDLLPAGDEQFF	TGCGCCAGCAGCCAACTAGACCTCCTCCCCGCGGGCGATGAGCAGTTCTTC
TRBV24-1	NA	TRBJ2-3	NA	CATSDRRGPDTQYF	TGTGCCACCAGTGATCGACGAGGCCCAGATACGCAGTATTTT
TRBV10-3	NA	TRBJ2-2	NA	CAISTIDNTGELFF	TGTGCCATCAGCACCATAGATAACACCGGGGAGCTGTTTTTT
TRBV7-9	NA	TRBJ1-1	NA	CASNLGGNTEAFF	TGTGCCAGCAATCTAGGAGGGAACACTGAAGCTTTCTTT
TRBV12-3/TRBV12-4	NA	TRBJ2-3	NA	CASSLGGSDTQYF	TGTGCCAGCAGTTTGGGGGGCTCAGATACGCAGTATTTT
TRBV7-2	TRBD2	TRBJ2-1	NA	CASSSRGGAYEQFF	TGTGCCAGCAGCTCCCGCGGGGGGGCCTATGAGCAGTTCTTC
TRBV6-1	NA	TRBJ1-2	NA	CASSDRMRVNYGYTF	TGTGCCAGCAGTGACAGGATGCGGGTGAACTATGGCTACACCTTC